This T cell receptor (beta chain) is drawn from a study of T cell repertoires in ileal Crohn's disease. At the level of the study: All patients had surgery for stricturing (61%) or penetrating (about 40%) disease.

The method was immunoSEQ multiplex PCR; TCRdb's version includes in-frame clones alone and lacks a portion of them. The sample lists 3,000 to 4,000 clones, roughly 78% occurring once. Time point here: neoterminal ileum biopsy at postoperative endoscopy, about 6 months after surgery. The sequence came from an adult with Crohn's disease. The sample was ileal tissue.

The CDR3 nucleotides read TGTGCCAGCAGTGAAGCGCGGGGGGCTCGAGAGCAGTTCTTC. It translates to CASSEARGAREQFF. The chain joins TRBV6-1 to TRBJ2-1; 8 bases are shared with TRBD2. V lost 0 bases and J lost 10; bases outside the gene matches: 5. The CDR3 spans 14 residues. The V gene's germline CDR1 is MNHNS and CDR2 SASEGT.